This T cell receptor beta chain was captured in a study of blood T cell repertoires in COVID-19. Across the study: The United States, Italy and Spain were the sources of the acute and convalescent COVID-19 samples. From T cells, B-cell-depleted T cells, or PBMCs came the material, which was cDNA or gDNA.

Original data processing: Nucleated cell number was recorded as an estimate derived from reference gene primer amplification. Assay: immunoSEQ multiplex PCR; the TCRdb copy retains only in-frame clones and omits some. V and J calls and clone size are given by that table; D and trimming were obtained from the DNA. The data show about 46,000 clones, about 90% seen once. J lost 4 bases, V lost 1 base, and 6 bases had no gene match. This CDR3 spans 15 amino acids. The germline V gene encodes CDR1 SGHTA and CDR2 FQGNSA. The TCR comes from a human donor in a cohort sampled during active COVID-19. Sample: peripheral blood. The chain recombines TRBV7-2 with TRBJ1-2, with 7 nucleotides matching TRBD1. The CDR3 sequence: CASSLGRTGFYGYTF. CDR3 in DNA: TGTGCCAGCAGCTTAGGGAGGACAGGTTTCTATGGCTACACCTTC.